This is a list of T cell receptor beta chains from one sample in a study of shared clonotypes between healthy human individuals. Only in-frame clones appear in the TCRdb table, and some are missing; sequencing was by immunoSEQ multiplex PCR. The sample lists over 1.5 million clones, approximately 98% occurring once. The sequenced sample consisted of naive CD4+ T cells sorted from blood. The receptors were sampled from a man aged 30-40 years in good health. CDR3s include the opening cysteine and the closing phenylalanine or tryptophan. The order of the fields is CDR3 protein, V gene, J gene.

CDR3 protein: CKAREAFF
V gene: TRBV20-1
J gene: TRBJ1-1

CDR3 protein: CASSLGGPLGNTIYF
V gene: TRBV7-9
J gene: TRBJ1-3

CDR3 protein: CASSLEGRQPQHF
V gene: TRBV5-1
J gene: TRBJ1-5

CDR3 protein: CASSLALGGSQPQHF
V gene: TRBV28
J gene: TRBJ1-5

CDR3 protein: CAWSQAPGTGELFF
V gene: TRBV30
J gene: TRBJ2-2

CDR3 protein: CASTARTAGYEQYF
V gene: TRBV7-2
J gene: TRBJ2-7

CDR3 protein: CAISESTVGYTF
V gene: TRBV10-3
J gene: TRBJ1-2

CDR3 protein: CASSSSGGETQYF
V gene: TRBV5-1
J gene: TRBJ2-5

CDR3 protein: CALDRLATDTQYF
V gene: TRBV30
J gene: TRBJ2-3

CDR3 protein: CASGEARTSTDTQYF
V gene: TRBV2
J gene: TRBJ2-3

CDR3 protein: CASSLNVGPQETQYF
V gene: TRBV5-1
J gene: TRBJ2-5

CDR3 protein: CASSEVSFTYGYTF
V gene: TRBV6-1
J gene: TRBJ1-2

CDR3 protein: CASSPKPGATEAFF
V gene: TRBV7-2
J gene: TRBJ1-1

CDR3 protein: CSGGSGSFSDTQYF
V gene: TRBV29-1
J gene: TRBJ2-3

CDR3 protein: CASRLGAGNEQFF
V gene: TRBV10-2
J gene: TRBJ2-1